This paragraph reports one TCR beta chain. Antigen unknown. The PCR contained 60 Vbeta and 13 Jbeta primers. TCRdb keeps only in-frame clones here, not all; method: immunoSEQ multiplex PCR. Among 74,000 or so clones listed, around 81% were seen once. The entry originates in a study of cytomegalovirus exposure and HLA in healthy donors. Study-wide results and caveats: An Asian-associated ancestry cluster reportedly showed fewer N-insertions than the roughly 670-donor mean in a later analysis. For most TCR beta V segments, an earlier analysis put the productive rate at about 87% or about 30% of the time.

Germline-derived CDR1 and CDR2 are MDHEN and SYDVKM. There are 13 residues in the CDR3. V lost 2 bases and J 3 bases, leaving 8 bases between the germline ends. This sequence joins TRBV28 and TRBJ2-7, with a weak D call TRBD1 (6 bases). Sequencing input: PBMCs. This receptor was obtained from a male donor in good health and CMV-seropositive. The CDR3 reads CASSLQGLYEQYF. The CDR3, as DNA: TGTGCCAGCAGTTTACAGGGGCTCTACGAGCAGTACTTC.